The clone carrying this T cell receptor (beta chain) was seen only once. Some clones are missing from TCRdb's copy, which holds only in-frame ones; the method was immunoSEQ multiplex PCR. The sample has 85,000 to 120,000 clones; roughly nine tenths are singletons. These data are taken from a study of T cell changes during pregnancy in multiple sclerosis. CDR3 size: 17 residues. The germline gives CDR1 SGDLS, CDR2 YYNGEE. V gave up 4 bases and J gave up 1 base, with 17 bases separating them. The chain employs TRBV9 and TRBJ2-2; maybe TRBD2 (5 bases). The sample in question was peripheral blood, obtained before pregnancy. This clonotype originated in a female donor with multiple sclerosis, enrolled in a pregnancy study. The CDR3 region is CASSHPERTVNTGELFF. The CDR3 DNA reads TGTGCCAGCAGCCACCCTGAGCGGACCGTGAACACCGGGGAGCTGTTTTTT.